This T cell receptor (beta chain) was observed in a study of persistence of HIV-infected CD4 T cells. About the study: A couple of participants gave one leukapheresis sample; others gave up to about 200 mL blood repeatedly. Whole-study results and caveats: Proviral oligoclonality tracked with TCR oligoclonality within the same sorted cells.

As concerns this clone: The antigen is unknown.

The stimulus was an HIV-1 Gag 15-mer peptide pool, 0.85 to 1 ug/peptide/mL. CD4+ T cells upregulating both CD40 ligand and CD69 were sorted as responding cells. Inclusion required CMV-positive serology and CD4+ counts above 400 cells/uL. The immunoSEQ assay was version 4, run in survey mode. Genomic DNA was diluted to 9 to 10 ng/uL, up to about 1 ug per sample. Clones were sequenced by immunoSEQ multiplex PCR, and TCRdb holds only the in-frame ones, with some missing. The sample shows tens of thousands of clones, roughly 70% of them seen only once. Per germline, CDR1 MNHEY and CDR2 SVGAGI. Losses at the gene ends were 6 bases for V and 1 base for J; bases not matched to a gene: 2. This CDR3 region has 13 residues.

The chain recombines TRBV6-5 with TRBJ1-2; 7 bases map to TRBD1. Sequences were derived from CD4+ T cells sorted from PBMCs after roughly 19-hour stimulation, sampled from a patient who received antiretroviral therapy. The TCR was taken from an adult man with HIV who was CMV-seropositive. CDR3 DNA sequence: TGTGCCAGCAGACAGGGGAGTAACTATGGCTACACCTTC. It translates to CASRQGSNYGYTF.